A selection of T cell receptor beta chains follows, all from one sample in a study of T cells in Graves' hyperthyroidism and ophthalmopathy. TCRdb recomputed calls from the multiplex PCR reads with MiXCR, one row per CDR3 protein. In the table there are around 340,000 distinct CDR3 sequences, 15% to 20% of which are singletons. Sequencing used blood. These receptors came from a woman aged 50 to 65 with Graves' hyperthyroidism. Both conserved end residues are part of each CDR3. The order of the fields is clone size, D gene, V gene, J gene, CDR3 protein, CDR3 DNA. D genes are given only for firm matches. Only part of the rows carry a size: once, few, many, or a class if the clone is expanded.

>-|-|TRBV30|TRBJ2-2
CAWSVSGAGELFF
TGTGCCTGGAGTGTATCGGGAGCCGGGGAGCTGTTTTTT
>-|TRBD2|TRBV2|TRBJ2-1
CASSEVLAGVYSYNEQFF
TGTGCCAGCAGTGAAGTACTAGCGGGAGTCTACTCCTACAATGAGCAGTTCTTC
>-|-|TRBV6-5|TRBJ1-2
CASSFGPPYGYTF
TGTGCCAGCAGTTTCGGGCCCCCTTATGGCTACACCTTC
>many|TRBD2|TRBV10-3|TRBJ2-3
CAISSIAASGGAKDTQYF
TGTGCCATCAGTTCTATCGCGGCTAGCGGGGGGGCGAAAGATACGCAGTATTTT
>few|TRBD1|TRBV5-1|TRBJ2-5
CASSYSGTAEETQYF
TGCGCCAGCAGTTACTCGGGGACAGCTGAAGAGACCCAGTACTTC
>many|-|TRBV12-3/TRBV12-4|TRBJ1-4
CASSLGGVGANEKLFF
TGTGCCAGCAGTTTAGGCGGGGTAGGAGCTAATGAAAAACTGTTTTTT
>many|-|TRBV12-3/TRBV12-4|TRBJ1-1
CASSAGVNTEAFF
TGTGCCAGCAGTGCAGGAGTGAACACTGAAGCTTTCTTT
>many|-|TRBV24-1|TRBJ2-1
CATSEGEKGTYNEQFF
TGTGCCACCAGTGAGGGGGAGAAGGGGACCTACAATGAGCAGTTCTTC
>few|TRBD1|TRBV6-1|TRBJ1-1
CASSEDQGEAEAFF
TGTGCCAGCAGTGAAGACCAGGGGGAGGCTGAAGCTTTCTTT
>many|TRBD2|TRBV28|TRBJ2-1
CASSRLKREALSYNEQFF
TGTGCCAGCAGCCGGCTTAAGCGGGAGGCGCTCTCCTACAATGAGCAGTTCTTC
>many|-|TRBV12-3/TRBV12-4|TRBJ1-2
CASSTQGKQGYTF
TGTGCCAGCAGTACGCAGGGGAAGCAGGGCTACACCTTC
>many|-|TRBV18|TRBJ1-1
CASLRDQNTEAFF
TGTGCCAGCTTAAGGGACCAGAACACTGAAGCTTTCTTT
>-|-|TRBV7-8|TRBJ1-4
CASSLASLGGAANEKLFF
TGTGCCAGCAGCTTAGCAAGTCTCGGGGGTGCCGCTAATGAAAAACTGTTTTTT
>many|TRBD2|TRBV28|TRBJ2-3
CASSYQGIAGGRTDTQYF
TGTGCCAGCAGTTACCAGGGGATAGCGGGAGGGCGCACAGATACGCAGTATTTT
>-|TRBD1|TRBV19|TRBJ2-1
CATRQGYEQFF
TGTGCCACCCGACAGGGCTATGAGCAGTTCTTC
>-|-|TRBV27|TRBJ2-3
CASSRASDLTDTQYF
TGTGCCAGCAGTAGGGCTAGCGATTTGACAGATACGCAGTATTTT
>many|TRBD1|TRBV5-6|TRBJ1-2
CASSSRTGGFPYGYTF
TGTGCCAGCAGCTCGCGGACAGGGGGTTTCCCCTATGGCTACACCTTC
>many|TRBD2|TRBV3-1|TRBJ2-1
CASSQDGGLARNEQFF
TGTGCCAGCAGCCAAGATGGGGGACTAGCGCGCAATGAGCAGTTCTTC
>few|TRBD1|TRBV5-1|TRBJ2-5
CASSIQGTETQYF
TGCGCCAGCAGCATACAGGGGACAGAGACCCAGTACTTC
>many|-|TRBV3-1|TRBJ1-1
CASSQVGGAEAFF
TGTGCCAGCAGCCAAGTCGGAGGGGCTGAAGCTTTCTTT
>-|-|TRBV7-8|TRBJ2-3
CASSSDKTDTQYF
TGTGCCAGCAGCTCGGACAAGACAGATACGCAGTATTTT
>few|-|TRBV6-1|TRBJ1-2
CASRRRGGDGYTF
TGTGCCAGCAGACGTCGGGGCGGGGATGGCTACACCTTC
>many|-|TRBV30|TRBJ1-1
CAWSVSRGPNTEAFF
TGTGCCTGGAGTGTTTCGCGGGGCCCAAACACTGAAGCTTTCTTT
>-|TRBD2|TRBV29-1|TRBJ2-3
CSVPGPGGSDTQYF
TGCAGCGTTCCTGGACCCGGGGGGTCAGATACGCAGTATTTT
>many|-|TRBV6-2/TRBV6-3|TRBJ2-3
CASTLQGLRTADTQYF
TGTGCCAGCACCCTACAGGGCCTACGGACGGCGGATACGCAGTATTTT
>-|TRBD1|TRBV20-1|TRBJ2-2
CSARDGTGVTGELFF
TGCAGTGCTAGAGATGGGACAGGGGTGACCGGGGAGCTGTTTTTT
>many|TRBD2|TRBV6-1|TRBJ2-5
CASRTGLAGGETQYF
TGTGCCAGCAGAACGGGACTAGCGGGAGGGGAGACCCAGTACTTC
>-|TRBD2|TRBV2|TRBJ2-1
CASSALTSGGPTYNEQFF
TGTGCCAGCAGCGCACTGACTAGCGGGGGGCCTACCTACAATGAGCAGTTCTTC
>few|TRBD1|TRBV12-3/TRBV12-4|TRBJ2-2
CASTRTGSGELFF
TGTGCCAGCACCAGGACAGGGTCCGGGGAGCTGTTTTTT
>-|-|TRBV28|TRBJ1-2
CASSLRTVESYGYTF
TGTGCCAGCAGTTTACGGACAGTCGAGTCCTATGGCTACACCTTC
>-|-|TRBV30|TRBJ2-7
CAWMDSYEQYF
TGTGCCTGGATGGACAGCTACGAGCAGTACTTC
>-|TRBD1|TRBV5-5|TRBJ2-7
CASSLLRGLEQYF
TGTGCCAGCAGCCTTCTTAGGGGGCTCGAGCAGTACTTC
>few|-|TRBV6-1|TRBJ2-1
CASADYYNEQFF
TGTGCCAGCGCGGACTACTACAATGAGCAGTTCTTC
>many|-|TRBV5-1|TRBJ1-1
CASSEGSFTEAFF
TGCGCCAGCAGCGAGGGATCCTTCACTGAAGCTTTCTTT